These 16 T cell receptor beta chains were all obtained from the same sample, sequenced in a study of blood T cell repertoires in COVID-19. Here immunoSEQ multiplex PCR was the method, and the copy in TCRdb shows in-frame clones only, minus some. The sample has approximately 280,000 clones, roughly 91% seen once. Sequencing was done on a sample of peripheral blood. Source of these receptors: a man aged 35 to 55 with acute or convalescent COVID-19.

The chain uses TRBV14 and TRBJ1-6; 7 bases map to TRBD1. This CDR3 has 15 residues. The V gene end was trimmed by 1 base and the J gene end by 9 bases; junction bases not matched to a gene: 6. In germline, CDR1 is SGHDN, CDR2 FVKESK. In nucleotides, the CDR3 is TGTGCCAGCAGCCAAGCAGCACAGGGGAGTTCACCCCTCCACTTT. Its translation: CASSQAAQGSSPLHF.

The rearrangement uses TRBV7-9 and TRBJ1-3; D is ambiguous. The CDR3 consists of 14 residues. Trimming pared 5 bases from V and 1 base from J, leaving 9 bases between. Germline-derived CDR1 and CDR2 are SEHNR and FQNEAQ (reference sequence). DNA for the CDR3: TGTGCCAGCAGCGGTCGAGAATCTGGAAACACCATATATTTT. It translates to CASSGRESGNTIYF.

This clone was counted between two and nine times. The chain couples TRBV5-6 to TRBJ1-6; 7 bases agree with TRBD1. After removal of 1 base from V and 5 bases from J, the junction contained 3 bases not matched to a gene. The CDR3 is 15 amino acids. Germline CDR1 and CDR2: SGHDT and YYEEEE. As DNA, the CDR3 is TGTGCCAGCAGCTTGTGGGACAGAGATAATTCACCCCTCCACTTT. It specifies CASSLWDRDNSPLHF.

V and J are TRBV5-1 and TRBJ1-2, with D uncertain. V lost 0 bases, J lost 1 base, and 7 bases lay in between. The CDR3 has 14 residues. Germline loops: CDR1 SGHRS, CDR2 YFSETQ. CDR3 DNA: TGCGCCAGCAGCTTGGTGGAGGGTAACTATGGCTACACCTTC. Translated, it gives CASSLVEGNYGYTF. The full variable domain, in which reference TRBV5-1 and TRBJ1-2 provide the parts outside the CDR3, is KAGVTQTPRYLIKTRGQQVTLSCSPISGHRSVSWYQQTPGQGLQFLFEYFSETQRNKGNFPGRFSGRQFSNSRSEMNVSTLELGDSALYLCASSLVEGNYGYTFGSGTRLTVV.

The count of this clone is one. The rearrangement joins TRBV7-9 to TRBJ2-7, with 9 bases aligning to TRBD2. V was clipped by 3 bases and J by 4 bases; unmatched bases: 4. The germline CDR1 and CDR2 sequences are SEHNR and FQNEAQ (reference sequence). This CDR3 spans 14 amino acids. This CDR3 reads CASSFLTSGYEQYF. The CDR3, as DNA: TGTGCCAGCAGCTTCCTGACTAGCGGTTACGAGCAGTACTTC.

The CDR3 here is CSVEVVRVISYNEQFF. The CDR3 DNA reads TGCAGCGTTGAAGTTGTCAGGGTGATCTCCTACAATGAGCAGTTCTTC. The chain combines TRBV29-1 with TRBJ2-1; tentative D call: TRBD1 (5 bases). CDR3 length: 16 residues. V gave up 1 base and J gave up 0 bases, with 13 bases separating them. From germline, CDR1 is SQVTM and CDR2 ANQGSEA.

The chain is built from TRBV6-5 and TRBJ1-4; 7 nucleotides line up with TRBD1. The CDR3 has 15 residues. The ends lost 0 bases at V and 5 bases at J; junction bases unmatched: 3. The germline V gene encodes CDR1 MNHEY and CDR2 SVGAGI. CDR3 in amino acids: CASSYSGQWNEKLFF. CDR3 nucleotide sequence: TGTGCCAGCAGTTACTCGGGACAGTGGAATGAAAAACTGTTTTTT.

The chain carries TRBV10-3 and TRBJ1-2; 7 bases align to TRBD1. The CDR3 covers 18 residues. Per germline, CDR1 ENHRY and CDR2 SYGVKD. V shed 0 bases, J shed 0 bases, and the junction held 10 bases outside the gene matches. The CDR3: CAISESGGQWGSNYGYTF. In DNA, the CDR3 is TGTGCCATCAGTGAGTCAGGGGGACAGTGGGGGTCTAACTATGGCTACACCTTC.

This clone is a singleton in its sample. This chain uses TRBV6-5 with TRBJ2-7; TRBD1 matches 9 bases. The CDR3 spans 15 residues. Germline trimming cut 3 bases from V and 5 bases from J; bases unmatched to any gene: 8. Germline V CDR1 and CDR2: MNHEY, SVGAGI. The DNA for the CDR3 is TGTGCCAGCAGTTATTGGGGACAGGGAGTCGACGAGCAGTACTTC. Amino acid sequence: CASSYWGQGVDEQYF.

V gene TRBV6-5 combines with J gene TRBJ1-2, with 9 nucleotides matching TRBD1. Trimming cost V 5 bases and J 7 bases; bases outside gene matches: 2. CDR1 and CDR2 from the germline V gene are MNHEY and SVGAGI. This CDR3 has 12 amino acids. The DNA for the CDR3 is TGTGCCAGCAGTCGGGACAGGGTTGGCTACACCTTC. It translates to CASSRDRVGYTF.

V usage is TRBV5-4 and J usage is TRBJ1-2; tentatively, D is TRBD1 (5 bases). The CDR3 is 14 residues long. Trimming pared 1 base from V and 2 bases from J, leaving 9 bases between. Germline CDR1 is SGHNT and CDR2 is YYREEE (reference sequence). The CDR3 reads CASSLPGNNYGYTF. The CDR3 bases are TGTGCCAGCAGCTTGCCAGGGAACAACTATGGCTACACCTTC.

The chain is built from TRBV14 and TRBJ1-2; possible D gene TRBD1, 6 bases. Germline assignment: CDR1 SGHDN and CDR2 FVKESK. V was trimmed by 5 bases and J by 3 bases, leaving 13 bases between them. This CDR3 region has 14 residues. CDR3 residues: CASSIRGTDYGYTF. In nucleotides, the CDR3 is TGTGCCAGCAGCATCAGGGGAACGGACTATGGCTACACCTTC. Based on the CDR3 plus reference TRBV14 and TRBJ1-2, the full variable domain is EAGVTQFPSHSVIEKGQTVTLRCDPISGHDNLYWYRRVMGKEIKFLLHFVKESKQDESGMPNNRFLAERTGGTYSTLKVQPAELEDSGVYFCASSIRGTDYGYTFGSGTRLTVV.

The chain uses TRBV2 and TRBJ1-2; 7 nucleotides align to TRBD1. CDR3 length equals 12 residues. Germline CDR1 and CDR2: SNHLY and FYNNEI. V was clipped by 9 bases and J by 2 bases; unmatched bases: 3. The CDR3 region is CARTGLNYGYTF. Written as DNA, the CDR3 is TGTGCCAGGACAGGGCTCAACTATGGCTACACCTTC.

The chain joins TRBV7-6 to TRBJ1-2, with D possibly matching TRBD1 (6 bases). V dropped 5 bases and J dropped 8 bases, with 18 bases sitting between them. Germline CDR1 is SGHVS and CDR2 is FNYEAQ. This CDR3 is 14 amino acids long. The CDR3 reads CASSQDTGFVGYTF. The CDR3 nucleotides read TGTGCCAGCAGCCAGGATACAGGGTTCGTGGGCTACACCTTC.

The chain couples TRBV3-1 (or the pseudogene TRBV3-2) to TRBJ2-7, with D unclear. V was trimmed by 0 bases and J by 4 bases, leaving 19 bases between them. CDR3 length equals 17 residues. The germline V gene has CDR1 LGHDT and CDR2 YNNKEL (reference sequence). CDR3 protein: CASSQDVSPSGSYEQYF. CDR3 nucleotide sequence: TGTGCCAGCAGCCAAGATGTGTCTCCCTCAGGAAGTTACGAGCAGTACTTC.

CDR3: CASGRGAWEQYF. The CDR3 nucleotides are TGTGCCAGTGGGCGGGGGGCGTGGGAGCAGTACTTC. V is TRBV7-2 and J is TRBJ2-7; 8 bases map to TRBD2. The CDR3 runs 12 residues. Germline loops: CDR1 SGHTA, CDR2 FQGNSA. With V trimmed by 9 bases and J by 7 bases, 8 bases remained unmatched.